This T cell receptor beta chain was retrieved from a study of shared clonotypes between healthy human individuals. Only one count was recorded for this clone. Sequenced by immunoSEQ multiplex PCR; TCRdb stores in-frame clones only, minus some. Found here are approximately 2.1 million clones, more than 80% of them singletons; the top ten hold roughly 0.36%. The sequenced sample consisted of naive CD4+ T cells from PBMCs. The subset was: CD45RA+ positively selected. The sequence was collected from a man aged 18 to 35 in good health. Some clones in this sample may be carry-over from other donors' samples.

The CDR3 sequence is CASKLSGNTIYF. The CDR3 DNA sequence: TGTGCCAGCAAGCTATCTGGAAACACCATATATTTT. The chain uses TRBV19 and TRBJ1-3; D remains ambiguous. This CDR3 has 12 residues. V was cut by 9 bases and J by 1 base, with 7 bases left in between. Germline V lookup: CDR1 LNHDA, CDR2 SQIVND (reference sequence).